Listed below are T cell receptor beta chains from one sample, sequenced in a study of blood T cell repertoires in COVID-19. Here immunoSEQ multiplex PCR was the method, and the copy in TCRdb shows in-frame clones only, minus some. The table has over 150,000 clones, around 86% seen once; the top ten hold more than 7.5%. Sequencing used peripheral blood. All receptors derive from a man in his fifties or sixties with active or convalescent COVID-19. The CDR3 runs from the conserved cysteine through the conserved F or W. Each record gives: CDR3 protein, CDR3 DNA, CDR3 length, V gene, D gene, J gene, clone size. D genes are given only for firm matches. Size is stated for part of the rows, as once, few or many counts, or as a class when the clone is expanded.

cdr3_aa: CASSGTHRGYTGELFF
cdr3_nt: TGTGCCAGCAGCGGAACACACAGGGGATACACCGGGGAGCTGTTTTTT
cdr3_length: 16
v_call: TRBV2
d_call: TRBD1
j_call: TRBJ2-2
clone_size: once

cdr3_aa: CASSQGTGPSFDTQYF
cdr3_nt: TGTGCCAGCAGCCAGGGGACAGGGCCTTCGTTCGATACGCAGTATTTT
cdr3_length: 16
v_call: TRBV7-9
d_call: TRBD1
j_call: TRBJ2-3
clone_size: -

cdr3_aa: CASSFSGTGHEKLFF
cdr3_nt: TGCGCCAGCAGCTTTTCCGGGACAGGGCATGAAAAACTGTTTTTT
cdr3_length: 15
v_call: TRBV10-2
d_call: TRBD1
j_call: TRBJ1-4
clone_size: -

cdr3_aa: CASSPPGQGTYNEQFF
cdr3_nt: TGTGCCAGCTCACCCCCGGGACAGGGGACCTACAATGAGCAGTTCTTC
cdr3_length: 16
v_call: TRBV18
d_call: TRBD1
j_call: TRBJ2-1
clone_size: -

cdr3_aa: CASSLGQGVSPLHF
cdr3_nt: TGTGCCAGCAGCTTGGGACAGGGAGTTTCACCCCTCCACTTT
cdr3_length: 14
v_call: TRBV7-3
d_call: TRBD1
j_call: TRBJ1-6
clone_size: once

cdr3_aa: CASSLDSNEQYF
cdr3_nt: TGTGCCAGCAGCTTAGATAGCAACGAGCAGTACTTC
cdr3_length: 12
v_call: TRBV11-2
d_call: -
j_call: TRBJ2-7
clone_size: once

cdr3_aa: CASSPGQGEAFF
cdr3_nt: TGTGCCAGCAGCCCAGGACAGGGTGAAGCTTTCTTT
cdr3_length: 12
v_call: TRBV3-1/TRBV3-2
d_call: TRBD1
j_call: TRBJ1-1
clone_size: once

cdr3_aa: CASSDVGLTNSPLHF
cdr3_nt: TGTGCCAGCAGTGATGTGGGCCTGACAAATTCACCCCTCCACTTT
cdr3_length: 15
v_call: TRBV25-1
d_call: -
j_call: TRBJ1-6
clone_size: -

cdr3_aa: CASSLALAGPQETQYF
cdr3_nt: TGTGCCAGCAGCTTAGCCCTAGCGGGGCCCCAAGAGACCCAGTACTTC
cdr3_length: 16
v_call: TRBV7-2
d_call: TRBD2
j_call: TRBJ2-5
clone_size: -

cdr3_aa: CASTWTGGWNEQFF
cdr3_nt: TGTGCCAGTACCTGGACAGGGGGTTGGAATGAGCAGTTCTTC
cdr3_length: 14
v_call: TRBV25-1
d_call: TRBD1
j_call: TRBJ2-1
clone_size: once

cdr3_aa: CASSALTGREPDTQYF
cdr3_nt: TGCGCCAGCAGCGCCCTCACAGGGCGCGAGCCGGACACGCAGTATTTT
cdr3_length: 16
v_call: TRBV5-1
d_call: -
j_call: TRBJ2-3
clone_size: once

cdr3_aa: CASSWTGDNEQFF
cdr3_nt: TGTGCCAGCAGCTGGACAGGGGATAATGAGCAGTTCTTC
cdr3_length: 13
v_call: TRBV11-2
d_call: TRBD1
j_call: TRBJ2-1
clone_size: -

cdr3_aa: CASSDGRYTEAFF
cdr3_nt: TGTGCCAGCAGCGACGGGAGGTACACTGAAGCTTTCTTT
cdr3_length: 13
v_call: TRBV7-2
d_call: -
j_call: TRBJ1-1
clone_size: -

cdr3_aa: CASSLFVVSGGYTGELFF
cdr3_nt: TGTGCCAGCAGTTTATTTGTCGTTAGCGGGGGGTATACCGGGGAGCTGTTTTTT
cdr3_length: 18
v_call: TRBV27
d_call: TRBD2
j_call: TRBJ2-2
clone_size: -

cdr3_aa: CASSPRYRGTLKNYGYTF
cdr3_nt: TGCGCCAGCAGCCCTCGCTACAGGGGCACTCTTAAGAACTATGGCTACACCTTC
cdr3_length: 18
v_call: TRBV5-1
d_call: TRBD1
j_call: TRBJ1-2
clone_size: -

cdr3_aa: CASGPPSGANNEQFF
cdr3_nt: TGTGCTAGTGGTCCTCCTAGCGGGGCCAACAATGAGCAGTTCTTC
cdr3_length: 15
v_call: TRBV12-5
d_call: TRBD2
j_call: TRBJ2-1
clone_size: -

cdr3_aa: CASSQEGQQETQYF
cdr3_nt: TGTGCCAGCAGCCAAGAGGGACAGCAAGAGACCCAGTACTTC
cdr3_length: 14
v_call: TRBV3-1/TRBV3-2
d_call: TRBD1
j_call: TRBJ2-5
clone_size: -

cdr3_aa: CAWSVLVDTQYF
cdr3_nt: TGTGCCTGGAGTGTACTAGTGGATACGCAGTATTTT
cdr3_length: 12
v_call: TRBV30
d_call: -
j_call: TRBJ2-3
clone_size: -

cdr3_aa: CASSQDRQGLQETQYF
cdr3_nt: TGCGCCAGCAGCCAAGACCGACAGGGGCTCCAAGAGACCCAGTACTTC
cdr3_length: 16
v_call: TRBV4-1
d_call: TRBD1
j_call: TRBJ2-5
clone_size: -

cdr3_aa: CASKTGYYNEQFF
cdr3_nt: TGTGCCAGTAAGACAGGGTACTACAATGAGCAGTTCTTC
cdr3_length: 13
v_call: TRBV28
d_call: TRBD1
j_call: TRBJ2-1
clone_size: -

cdr3_aa: CASSDTGGGTGELFF
cdr3_nt: TGTGCCAGCAGTGACACAGGGGGTGGCACCGGGGAGCTGTTTTTT
cdr3_length: 15
v_call: TRBV6-1
d_call: TRBD1
j_call: TRBJ2-2
clone_size: -

cdr3_aa: CASSLGGNSYEQYF
cdr3_nt: TGTGCCAGCAGCTTAGGAGGGAACTCCTACGAGCAGTACTTC
cdr3_length: 14
v_call: TRBV7-2
d_call: -
j_call: TRBJ2-7
clone_size: once

cdr3_aa: CASSSQGGPGNTIYF
cdr3_nt: TGTGCCAGCAGCTCGCAGGGTGGCCCTGGAAACACCATATATTTT
cdr3_length: 15
v_call: TRBV7-3
d_call: -
j_call: TRBJ1-3
clone_size: once

cdr3_aa: CSAQGASNQPQHF
cdr3_nt: TGCAGCGCCCAGGGGGCGAGCAATCAGCCCCAGCATTTT
cdr3_length: 13
v_call: TRBV29-1
d_call: TRBD1
j_call: TRBJ1-5
clone_size: few

cdr3_aa: CASSRSGRVSEQYF
cdr3_nt: TGTGCCAGCAGTCGTAGCGGGAGGGTCTCCGAGCAGTACTTC
cdr3_length: 14
v_call: TRBV14
d_call: TRBD2
j_call: TRBJ2-7
clone_size: -

cdr3_aa: CASSSRTGTYGYTF
cdr3_nt: TGTGCCAGCAGCTCTCGGACAGGGACCTATGGCTACACCTTC
cdr3_length: 14
v_call: TRBV14
d_call: TRBD1
j_call: TRBJ1-2
clone_size: -

cdr3_aa: CAIKTGFGTGELFF
cdr3_nt: TGTGCCATAAAGACAGGGTTTGGCACCGGGGAGCTGTTTTTT
cdr3_length: 14
v_call: TRBV27
d_call: TRBD1
j_call: TRBJ2-2
clone_size: once

cdr3_aa: CASSQDVQGYEQYF
cdr3_nt: TGCGCCAGCAGCCAAGATGTACAGGGTTACGAGCAGTACTTC
cdr3_length: 14
v_call: TRBV4-1
d_call: -
j_call: TRBJ2-7
clone_size: -

cdr3_aa: CASSFDRGLETQYF
cdr3_nt: TGTGCCAGCAGCTTTGACAGGGGGCTGGAGACCCAGTACTTC
cdr3_length: 14
v_call: TRBV5-4
d_call: TRBD1
j_call: TRBJ2-5
clone_size: -

cdr3_aa: CASSFQGGQETQYF
cdr3_nt: TGCGCCAGCAGCTTTCAGGGGGGCCAAGAGACCCAGTACTTC
cdr3_length: 14
v_call: TRBV5-1
d_call: -
j_call: TRBJ2-5
clone_size: once

cdr3_aa: CASSSRRGAGVNEQFF
cdr3_nt: TGTGCCAGCAGCTCCCGGAGGGGAGCGGGAGTAAACGAGCAGTTCTTC
cdr3_length: 16
v_call: TRBV7-2
d_call: TRBD2
j_call: TRBJ2-1
clone_size: -

cdr3_aa: CAWSVQGSEQYF
cdr3_nt: TGTGCCTGGAGTGTACAGGGGAGTGAGCAGTACTTC
cdr3_length: 12
v_call: TRBV30
d_call: TRBD1
j_call: TRBJ2-7
clone_size: -

cdr3_aa: CASSQGGQPQHF
cdr3_nt: TGTGCCAGCAGCCAGGGGGGTCAGCCCCAGCATTTT
cdr3_length: 12
v_call: TRBV3-1/TRBV3-2
d_call: -
j_call: TRBJ1-5
clone_size: once